These 4 T cell receptor beta chains originate from one sample sequenced in a study of cytomegalovirus exposure and HLA in healthy donors. PCR primers comprised 60 Vbeta and 13 Jbeta primers. Here immunoSEQ multiplex PCR was the method, and the copy in TCRdb shows in-frame clones only, minus some. The top ten clones hold 0.95% to 1.5% of a sample with about 130,000 clones, around four fifths of them seen once. The sample was PBMCs. The receptors here all came from a boy aged 10-17 years in good health and CMV-seronegative.

The chain carries TRBV27 and TRBJ1-5; 7 positions match TRBD1. The V gene end was trimmed by 6 bases and the J gene end by 2 bases; junction bases not matched to a gene: 4. This CDR3 contains 14 residues. Germline V CDR1 and CDR2: MNHEY, SMNVEV (reference sequence). CDR3 residues: CASSEGARNQPQHF. The CDR3 DNA reads TGTGCCAGCAGCGAGGGGGCTCGCAATCAGCCCCAGCATTTT.

J is TRBJ1-2 and V is TRBV5-8; 7 nucleotides agree with TRBD1. The CDR3 consists of 16 residues. Unmatched junction bases numbered 13, after V lost 4 bases and J lost 4 bases. CDR1 is SGHTS and CDR2 is YDEGEE in the germline V gene. CDR3 in DNA: TGTGCCAGCAGCCGGCCTGAATTCCAGGGGGGCTATGGCTACACCTTC. It yields the protein CASSRPEFQGGYGYTF. The complete variable domain, with remaining parts taken from reference TRBV5-8 and TRBJ1-2, reads EAGVTQSPTHLIKTRGQQATLRCSPISGHTSVYWYQQALGLGLQFLLWYDEGEERNRGNFPPRFSGRQFPNYSSELNVNALELEDSALYLCASSRPEFQGGYGYTFGSGTRLTVV.

In its sample, this clone was seen a few times. The chain joins TRBV9 to TRBJ2-5; 10 nucleotides align to TRBD1. The length of the CDR3 is 15 residues. V lost 4 bases to trimming and J lost 4 bases; unmatched junction nucleotides: 7. Germline V gives CDR1 SGDLS, CDR2 YYNGEE. The CDR3 loop is CASSPRQGARETQYF. The CDR3 DNA sequence: TGTGCCAGCAGCCCACGACAGGGGGCGCGAGAGACCCAGTACTTC.

This clone turned up a few times. This chain joins TRBV30 and TRBJ1-4; tentatively, D is TRBD1 (5 bases). Germline V gene data show CDR1 as GTSNPN and CDR2 as SVGIG (reference sequence). CDR3 length: 14 amino acids. V lost 2 bases and J 8 bases, leaving 15 bases between the germline ends. The CDR3 reads CAWSPPGVGEKLFF. For the CDR3, the DNA is TGTGCCTGGAGTCCTCCGGGGGTAGGAGAAAAACTGTTTTTT. Supplemented by reference TRBV30 and TRBJ1-4, the full variable domain reads SQTIHQWPATLVQPVGSPLSLECTVEGTSNPNLYWYRQAAGRGLQLLFYSVGIGQISSEVPQNLSASRPQDRQFILSSKKLLLSDSGFYLCAWSPPGVGEKLFFGSGTQLSVL.